The 27 T cell receptor beta chains below come from one sample, sequenced in a study of T cell responses to AZD1222 COVID-19 vaccine (TCRdb year 2021). The time point label here, explained by the study, means: baseline before first vaccination. Library preparation used the immunoSEQ multiplex PCR assay. Not all clones reach the TCRdb copy of this immuneACCESS table, which keeps in-frame sequences only. Checked studies attribute under half of the gap to unresolved V genes and leave the rest unexplained. In all, the sample holds under 120,000 clones, and around 96% of those were seen once. 2% to 2.5% of the sample goes to the ten largest clones. The specimen comprised peripheral blood, sampled on day 0 of AZD1222 vaccination. All receptors derive from an adult in good health.

The chain carries TRBV30 and TRBJ1-1; TRBD1 matches at 12 bases. Germline V gene lookup returns CDR1 GTSNPN and CDR2 SVGIG (reference sequence). The CDR3 is made up of 14 amino acids. Trimming removed 4 bases from V and 11 bases from J; junction bases left unmatched: 11. The CDR3 is CAWNVPGQGARAFF. The CDR3 DNA follows: TGTGCCTGGAATGTGCCGGGACAGGGGGCAAGGGCTTTCTTT.

The chain joins TRBV4-3 to TRBJ1-3; D remains ambiguous. Germline values: CDR1 LGHNA, CDR2 YSLEER. The V end lost 4 bases, the J end lost 4 bases, and 17 bases lay between the germline ends. The CDR3 is 16 amino acids. The CDR3 loop reads CASSPEEQFFGNTIYF. Here the CDR3 DNA reads TGCGCCAGCAGCCCGGAGGAACAGTTCTTCGGAAACACCATATATTTT.

This chain joins TRBV2 and TRBJ2-2; D is uncertain. Germline lookup yields CDR1 SNHLY and CDR2 FYNNEI. V was cut by 3 bases and J by 1 base, with 6 bases left in between. The CDR3 spans 14 residues. The CDR3 here is CASSELENTGELFF. CDR3 bases: TGTGCCAGCAGTGAGTTGGAGAACACCGGGGAGCTGTTTTTT.

This clone appeared once. The chain is built from TRBV11-2 and TRBJ2-5; perhaps TRBD1 as D (5 bases). This CDR3 has 15 residues. From germline, CDR1 is SGHAT and CDR2 FQNNGV. With 6 bases removed from V and 3 bases from J, the gap between germline ends came to 17 bases. CDR3 sequence: CASSRQGLGEETQYF. The CDR3 DNA follows: TGTGCCAGCAGTCGGCAGGGTTTAGGGGAAGAGACCCAGTACTTC.

The chain uses TRBV12-5 and TRBJ2-7, with 8 positions matching TRBD2. After removal of 2 bases from V and 5 bases from J, the junction contained 11 bases not matched to a gene. The germline V gene encodes CDR1 LGHNT and CDR2 FRNRAP. The CDR3 runs to 16 residues. The chain's CDR3 is CASGLPEREYLNEQYF. The DNA for the CDR3 is TGTGCTAGTGGTTTGCCAGAGCGGGAGTACTTAAACGAGCAGTACTTC.

This clone was seen just once. The V and J genes are TRBV5-1 and TRBJ2-1, with 8 bases matching TRBD2. The CDR3 runs 13 residues. CDR1 SGHRS and CDR2 YFSETQ come from the germline V gene. Trimming took 2 bases from V and 9 from J; bases not matched to a gene: 4. CDR3 in DNA: TGCGCCAGCAGCTTAGCGGGAGCCAGTGAGCAGTTCTTC. Amino acid sequence: CASSLAGASEQFF.

The rearrangement uses TRBV5-1 and TRBJ1-1; a possible D gene is TRBD1 (5 bases). V lost 4 bases and J lost 1, with 8 bases in between. In germline, CDR1 is SGHRS, CDR2 YFSETQ. This CDR3 comprises 13 residues. This CDR3 reads CASSPTENTEAFF. CDR3 nucleotides: TGCGCCAGCAGCCCGACAGAGAACACTGAAGCTTTCTTT. The whole variable domain, remainder taken from reference TRBV5-1 and TRBJ1-1, is KAGVTQTPRYLIKTRGQQVTLSCSPISGHRSVSWYQQTPGQGLQFLFEYFSETQRNKGNFPGRFSGRQFSNSRSEMNVSTLELGDSALYLCASSPTENTEAFFGQGTRLTVV.

This sequence joins TRBV19 and TRBJ1-1; TRBD1 might be the D (5 bases). Trimming removed 0 bases from V and 6 bases from J, with 11 bases in between. Germline V gene sequence: CDR1 LNHDA, CDR2 SQIVND (reference sequence). This CDR3 has 14 amino acids. The CDR3 sequence is CASSIDGGLAEAFF. The CDR3 DNA reads as TGTGCCAGTAGTATAGACGGGGGTCTCGCTGAAGCTTTCTTT.

A single count supports this clone. The gene calls are TRBV9 and TRBJ1-2; D gene ambiguous. The CDR3 is 14 amino acids. Germline CDR1 SGDLS, CDR2 YYNGEE. The germline V and J ends were trimmed by 4 bases and 4 bases, with 14 bases remaining between them. The CDR3 protein is CASSSESSSYGYTF. DNA of the CDR3: TGTGCCAGCAGCTCCGAGTCATCTAGCTATGGCTACACCTTC.

This clone was detected only once. J is TRBJ2-7 and V is TRBV5-8, with D maybe TRBD1 (5 bases). CDR1 and CDR2 from the germline V gene are SGHTS and YDEGEE. The CDR3 runs 13 residues. V gave up 1 base and J gave up 0 bases, with 5 bases separating them. CDR3 nucleotide sequence: TGTGCCAGCAGCTTGCAGGGCTCCTACGAGCAGTACTTC. Amino acids: CASSLQGSYEQYF.

This clone was seen a single time. This chain links TRBV11-3 with TRBJ1-2, with a tentative D call TRBD1 (5 bases). V shed 7 bases and J shed 4 bases, with 16 bases lying between them. This CDR3 has 14 residues. Germline V gene lookup returns CDR1 SGHNT and CDR2 YENEEA. The CDR3 protein is CASTRGGVGYGYTF. Here the CDR3 DNA reads TGTGCCAGCACCCGGGGAGGGGTCGGCTATGGCTACACCTTC.

CDR3: CASSLEQGYIQYF. The CDR3 coding sequence is TGTGCCAGCAGCTTAGAACAGGGATACATTCAGTACTTC. The rearrangement links TRBV7-3 to TRBJ2-4; D is possibly TRBD1 (6 bases). This CDR3 has 13 residues. V shed 2 bases and J shed 8 bases, with 10 bases lying between them. Germline V gives CDR1 SGHTA, CDR2 FQGTGA.

V and J are TRBV19 and TRBJ1-3; 9 bases line up with TRBD1. Germline CDR1 reads LNHDA; CDR2 reads SQIVND (reference sequence). The junction had 8 bases not matched to a gene; V was cut back by 10 bases and J by 1 base. This CDR3 has 15 amino acids. The CDR3 nucleotides are TGTGCCACAAAGGACAGGGGACTATCTGGAAACACCATATATTTT. It yields the protein CATKDRGLSGNTIYF.

The chain uses TRBV6-5 and TRBJ2-7; possible D gene TRBD2, 6 bases. Per the germline V gene, CDR1 is MNHEY and CDR2 is SVGAGI. V gave up 6 bases and J gave up 3 bases, with 15 bases separating them. The CDR3 sequence is 14 residues long. CDR3 region: CASRVPGTFYEQYF. Written as DNA, the CDR3 is TGTGCCAGCAGGGTCCCCGGGACTTTCTACGAGCAGTACTTC.

The genes are TRBV10-3 and TRBJ2-4, with 11 bases matching TRBD2. J gave up 3 bases and V 2 bases, and 12 bases lay outside the gene matches. The CDR3 consists of 19 residues. Per germline, CDR1 ENHRY and CDR2 SYGVKD. DNA of the CDR3: TGTGCCATCAGTGAGCTCGCGGCACTAGCGGGAGTCGGCAAAAACATTCAGTACTTC. Translating it yields CAISELAALAGVGKNIQYF.

The chain combines TRBV19 with TRBJ1-1, with unresolved D. Germline V lookup: CDR1 LNHDA, CDR2 SQIVND (reference sequence). This CDR3 spans 12 amino acids. With 6 bases removed from V and 3 bases from J, the gap between germline ends came to 8 bases. CDR3 residues: CASRMGYTEAFF. CDR3 DNA: TGTGCCAGTAGGATGGGTTACACTGAAGCTTTCTTT. The entire variable domain, with the rest obtained from reference TRBV19 and TRBJ1-1, is as follows: DGGITQSPKYLFRKEGQNVTLSCEQNLNHDAMYWYRQDPGQGLRLIYYSQIVNDFQKGDIAEGYSVSREKKESFPLTVTSAQKNPTAFYLCASRMGYTEAFFGQGTRLTVV.

V is TRBV6-5 and J is TRBJ1-5, with TRBD1 matching 8 bases. Germline CDR1 and CDR2: MNHEY and SVGAGI. CDR3 length: 14 amino acids. V lost 6 bases, J lost 5 bases, and 6 bases stayed unmatched. CDR3 sequence: CASSKGQDYQPQHF. The CDR3 coding sequence is TGTGCCAGCAGCAAGGGACAGGATTATCAGCCCCAGCATTTT.

J is TRBJ1-1 and V is TRBV2, with D maybe TRBD1 (5 bases). Per germline, CDR1 SNHLY and CDR2 FYNNEI. The V end lost 5 bases, the J end lost 0 bases, and 13 bases lay between the germline ends. The CDR3 extends over 15 amino acids. The CDR3 nucleotides are TGTGCCAGCAGTCTTCGTTGGGGCATGAACACTGAAGCTTTCTTT. Amino acids: CASSLRWGMNTEAFF.

The chain employs TRBV10-3 and TRBJ2-7, with D hard to call. V lost 0 bases and J 7 bases, leaving 4 bases between the germline ends. Germline V lookup: CDR1 ENHRY, CDR2 SYGVKD. The CDR3 sequence is 11 residues long. The DNA of the CDR3 is TGTGCCATCAGTGAGTCGCAAGAGCAGTACTTC. This gives the protein CAISESQEQYF.

The chain joins TRBV2 to TRBJ2-4; D ambiguous. CDR3 length: 12 residues. The V end lost 8 bases, the J end lost 8 bases, and 13 bases lay between the germline ends. CDR1 SNHLY and CDR2 FYNNEI come from the germline V gene. The CDR3 DNA is TGTGCCAGCCTACGATCCCGGGACATTCAGTACTTC. This sequence encodes CASLRSRDIQYF.

The chain combines TRBV7-8 with TRBJ1-1; tentatively, D is TRBD1 (6 bases). Germline-derived CDR1 and CDR2 are SGHVS and FQNEAQ. This CDR3 contains 15 residues. V was shortened by 4 bases and J by 0 bases, with 12 bases between the two germline ends. The CDR3 DNA reads as TGTGCCAGCAGCTCAGCCAGGGGACTGAACACTGAAGCTTTCTTT. Translated, it gives CASSSARGLNTEAFF.

This rearrangement joins TRBV21-1 to TRBJ1-1. TRBV21-1 is classified as a pseudogene. The CDR3 sequence is 18 residues long. The CDR3 region has the DNA TGTGCCAGCAGCACCCATAGGGACGCAGAGATTATGAACACTGAAGCTTTCTTT. It is translated as CASSTHRDAEIMNTEAFF.

This chain uses TRBV15 with TRBJ2-1; D call uncertain. Trimming removed 3 bases at V and 6 bases at J, with 12 bases between. The CDR3 sequence is 14 residues long. Germline lookup yields CDR1 LNHNV and CDR2 YYDKDF (reference sequence). This CDR3 is CATSSARSPNEQFF. CDR3 coding DNA: TGTGCCACCAGCAGTGCGAGGAGCCCCAATGAGCAGTTCTTC.

The V and J genes are TRBV5-8 and TRBJ1-3; D call uncertain. Germline V CDR1 and CDR2: SGHTS, YDEGEE. Trimming stripped 1 base from V and 4 bases from J, with 9 bases between. This CDR3 contains 14 residues. The CDR3 protein is CASSLSYTGNTIYF. The CDR3, as DNA: TGTGCCAGCAGCTTGAGTTATACGGGAAACACCATATATTTT.

The rearrangement links TRBV7-2 to TRBJ1-1; D remains unclear. The CDR3 is 14 amino acids. Germline assignment: CDR1 SGHTA and CDR2 FQGNSA. Trimming removed 6 bases from V and 0 bases from J, with 11 bases in between. CDR3 in amino acids: CASRAVGMNTEAFF. DNA for the CDR3: TGTGCCAGCAGAGCCGTAGGAATGAACACTGAAGCTTTCTTT.

The rearrangement joins TRBV5-4 to TRBJ2-1, with 8 nucleotides matching TRBD2. CDR1 SGHNT and CDR2 YYREEE come from the germline V gene (reference sequence). V was clipped by 2 bases and J by 4 bases; unmatched bases: 11. There are 17 residues in the CDR3. The CDR3 DNA reads TGTGCCAGCAGCTTCGGACTAGCCGTAGACATATACAATGAGCAGTTCTTC. The encoded protein is CASSFGLAVDIYNEQFF.

The J gene is TRBJ1-1, the V gene TRBV28; no definite D call. The CDR3 spans 12 residues. Trimming shortened V by 8 bases and J by 4 bases, and 11 bases separated the two germline ends. In germline, CDR1 is MDHEN, CDR2 SYDVKM. Here the CDR3 DNA reads TGTGCCAGCCAGAGGGCCGGCACTGAAGCTTTCTTT. Protein sequence: CASQRAGTEAFF. The variable domain in full, completed from reference TRBV28 and TRBJ1-1, reads DVKVTQSSRYLVKRTGEKVFLECVQDMDHENMFWYRQDPGLGLRLIYFSYDVKMKEKGDIPEGYSVSREKKERFSLILESASTNQTSMYLCASQRAGTEAFFGQGTRLTVV.